This paragraph reports one T cell receptor (beta chain). Its antigen is unknown. The data stem from a study of shared clonotypes between healthy human individuals. The CDR3 spans 11 residues. The germline CDR1 and CDR2 sequences are SQVTM and ANQGSEA. V was trimmed by 7 bases and J by 0 bases, leaving 4 bases between them. Deep-level settings were used for running the assay. Over several immunoSEQ plates, each subset's genomic DNA was distributed in even portions. Some clones are missing from TCRdb's copy, which holds only in-frame ones; the method was immunoSEQ multiplex PCR. The sample lists about 2.3 million clones; 85% to 95% were seen once. Study results and caveats: The study generally estimated greater richness for naive than memory subsets. A handful of donors held about 5% of naive CD4 clonotypes in common.

This sequence joins TRBV29-1 and TRBJ2-4, with D unresolved. The receptor comes from a man aged 18 to 30 in good health. Some clones in this sample may be carry-over from other donors' samples. Sequencing input: naive CD4+ T cells from PBMCs. Subset meaning: CD45RA+ positively selected. This CDR3 is CSALAKNIQYF. The CDR3 DNA reads as TGCAGCGCGCTAGCCAAAAACATTCAGTACTTC.